One and the same sample provided the 9 T cell receptor beta chains below, sequenced in a study of blood T cell repertoires in COVID-19 (dated by TCRdb to 2020 to 2021). Library method: the immunoSEQ multiplex PCR assay. The table comes from immuneACCESS by way of TCRdb, which keeps in-frame sequences with V and J called. Part of the clones is missing from these tables; in studies checked, under half for an unresolved V gene and the rest for unknown reasons. Present in this sample are about 180,000 clones, almost 80% of which were seen just once. More than 25% of the sample lies in the top ten. The sequenced sample was peripheral blood. The receptors shown here come from a woman in her seventies with acute or convalescent COVID-19.

The chain has TRBV12-3 or TRBV12-4 and TRBJ2-7, with D perhaps matching TRBD2 (6 bases). V lost 8 bases and J lost 0, with 11 bases in between. There are 13 residues in the CDR3. The CDR3 here is CASGGQGSYEQYF. The CDR3, as DNA: TGTGCCAGCGGAGGGCAGGGCTCCTACGAGCAGTACTTC.

The chain recombines TRBV29-1 with TRBJ2-5, with 11 positions matching TRBD1. Trimming cost V 6 bases and J 3 bases; bases outside gene matches: 9. CDR3 length: 15 residues. Germline loops: CDR1 SQVTM, CDR2 ANQGSEA. In nucleotides, the CDR3 is TGCAGCGTGTTGGATGGGACAGGGGGAAAAGAGACCCAGTACTTC. Protein: CSVLDGTGGKETQYF.

The sample holds a few counts of this clone. The chain uses TRBV2 and TRBJ2-2; 7 bases are shared with TRBD2. The CDR3 is made up of 15 amino acids. The ends lost 5 bases at V and 0 bases at J; junction bases unmatched: 3. Germline V gives CDR1 SNHLY, CDR2 FYNNEI. The CDR3 protein is CASSISGSNTGELFF. The CDR3 DNA reads as TGTGCCAGCAGTATTAGCGGGTCGAACACCGGGGAGCTGTTTTTT.

The V gene is TRBV25-1, the J gene TRBJ2-7; TRBD2 matches at 7 bases. The germline V gene has CDR1 MGHDK and CDR2 SYGVNS. The length of the CDR3 is 15 residues. V dropped 4 bases and J dropped 5; count of bases not matched to a gene: 11. This chain's CDR3 is CASSVGGGSHHEQYF. In DNA, the CDR3 is TGTGCCAGCAGTGTCGGTGGCGGGAGTCATCACGAGCAGTACTTC.

The V gene is TRBV9, the J gene TRBJ2-3; D may be TRBD1 (6 bases). Per the germline V gene, CDR1 is SGDLS and CDR2 is YYNGEE. The ends were cut back, 5 bases at V and 4 bases at J, with 20 bases in the middle. This CDR3 is built from 16 residues. CDR3 sequence: CASSRLSTGLADTQYF. CDR3 in DNA: TGTGCCAGCAGTCGATTATCTACAGGGTTGGCAGATACGCAGTATTTT.

This sequence joins TRBV2 and TRBJ1-5; D is undetermined. V lost 4 bases and J 2 bases, leaving 6 bases between the germline ends. This CDR3 has 13 residues. Germline V gene lookup returns CDR1 SNHLY and CDR2 FYNNEI. CDR3 nucleotides: TGTGCCAGCAGTGTACAAGGCAATCAGCCCCAGCATTTT. The encoded protein is CASSVQGNQPQHF.

The chain is built from TRBV28 and TRBJ2-1; D unclear. This CDR3 has 16 residues. The V and J ends lost 4 bases and 0 bases respectively, with 13 bases between them. Per the germline V gene, CDR1 is MDHEN and CDR2 is SYDVKM. In DNA, the CDR3 is TGTGCCAGCAGTTCCATTCGACAAAGCTCCTACAATGAGCAGTTCTTC. Translated: CASSSIRQSSYNEQFF.

The CDR3, as DNA: TGTGCCAGCAGCTTAGGACTAGCGGGAGGGCCTGGGGACGAGCAGTACTTC. It encodes CASSLGLAGGPGDEQYF. The chain links TRBV11-2 to TRBJ2-7; 14 bases fit TRBD2. The CDR3 is 17 amino acids. The ends lost 1 base at V and 5 bases at J; junction bases unmatched: 7. The germline gives CDR1 SGHAT, CDR2 FQNNGV.

V and J are TRBV12-5 and TRBJ2-2; tentative D call: TRBD2 (5 bases). V dropped 5 bases and J dropped 6 bases, with 10 bases sitting between them. The V gene's germline CDR1 is LGHNT and CDR2 FRNRAP. The CDR3 is 13 amino acids. CDR3 bases: TGTGCTAGTGGTCGACCACTAGCCGGGGAGCTGTTTTTT. It translates to CASGRPLAGELFF.